These T cell receptor beta chains were read from a single sample in a study of blood T cell repertoires in COVID-19. The protocol was immunoSEQ multiplex PCR, while the TCRdb copy is restricted to in-frame clones and leaves out a portion. The data show 390,000 or so clones, about nine tenths seen once. Specimen: peripheral blood. Source of these receptors: a woman aged 30 to 39 with active or convalescent COVID-19. Both conserved end residues are part of each CDR3. D genes are given only for firm matches. Rows give clone size only sometimes, using once, few, many, or a class for an expanded clone.

d_gene | j_gene | abundance | len | v_gene | CDR3aa | CDR3nt
NA | TRBJ1-6 | NA | 13 | TRBV27 | CASSPRTYSPLHF | TGTGCCAGCAGTCCCCGGACTTATTCACCCCTCCACTTT
NA | TRBJ1-2 | NA | 15 | TRBV30 | CAWSGTGTLAGGYTF | TGTGCCTGGAGTGGGACCGGGACACTCGCAGGTGGCTACACCTTC
NA | TRBJ1-2 | NA | 12 | TRBV5-1 | CASSGDRYGYTF | TGCGCCAGCAGCGGTGACAGATATGGCTACACCTTC
NA | TRBJ2-7 | NA | 15 | TRBV18 | CASSRRGDYSYEQYF | TGTGCCAGCTCACGGAGGGGGGACTACTCCTACGAGCAGTACTTC
NA | TRBJ1-2 | NA | 15 | TRBV15 | CATSRAPGQSYGYTF | TGTGCCACCAGCAGAGCACCAGGGCAATCCTATGGCTACACCTTC
NA | TRBJ1-1 | NA | 13 | TRBV2 | CASCNGENTEAFF | TGTGCCAGCTGCAACGGGGAGAACACTGAAGCTTTCTTT
NA | TRBJ1-4 | NA | 14 | TRBV4-1 | CASSQNREGEKLFF | TGCGCCAGCAGCCAAAACAGGGAAGGGGAAAAACTGTTTTTT
NA | TRBJ2-7 | NA | 12 | TRBV6-5 | CASSTSGYEQYF | TGTGCCAGCAGCACCTCGGGGTACGAGCAGTACTTC
NA | TRBJ2-7 | NA | 15 | TRBV28 | CASSFFGGPNYEQYF | TGTGCCAGCAGTTTCTTTGGTGGCCCGAACTACGAGCAGTACTTC
TRBD1 | TRBJ1-2 | NA | 13 | TRBV30 | CAWSVGGGSGYTF | TGTGCCTGGAGTGTAGGAGGGGGCTCTGGCTACACCTTC
NA | TRBJ1-2 | few | 15 | TRBV5-1 | CASSWAGDGIYGYTF | TGCGCCAGCAGCTGGGCGGGGGACGGCATCTATGGCTACACCTTC
NA | TRBJ1-5 | NA | 13 | TRBV19 | CASSGTVNQPQHF | TGTGCCAGCAGTGGAACAGTCAATCAGCCCCAGCATTTT
NA | TRBJ2-1 | NA | 14 | TRBV27 | CASSLGTSYNEQFF | TGTGCCAGCAGTTTAGGGACTTCCTACAATGAGCAGTTCTTC
NA | TRBJ2-5 | once | 12 | TRBV2 | CASSAGGETQYF | TGTGCCAGCAGTGCTGGGGGGGAGACCCAGTACTTC
TRBD1 | TRBJ1-2 | NA | 14 | TRBV3-1/TRBV3-2 | CASSQVTGGGGYTF | TGTGCCAGCAGCCAAGTAACAGGGGGCGGAGGCTACACCTTC
TRBD1 | TRBJ2-7 | NA | 14 | TRBV19 | CASSMIGQGSEQYF | TGTGCCAGTAGTATGATTGGACAGGGGAGTGAGCAGTACTTC
TRBD2 | TRBJ2-7 | NA | 13 | TRBV3-1/TRBV3-2 | CASSRTSGHEQYF | TGTGCCAGCAGTCGGACTAGCGGCCACGAGCAGTACTTC
NA | TRBJ1-2 | NA | 14 | TRBV4-1 | CASSPWGPQLGYTF | TGCGCCAGCAGTCCGTGGGGGCCCCAGTTGGGCTACACCTTC
TRBD1 | TRBJ1-5 | NA | 18 | TRBV19 | CASSAQQGIWVSNQPQHF | TGTGCCAGTAGTGCCCAACAGGGGATCTGGGTAAGCAATCAGCCCCAGCATTTT
TRBD2 | TRBJ2-7 | NA | 17 | TRBV4-1 | CASSQLGLAGGSYEQYF | TGCGCCAGCAGCCAACTCGGGCTAGCGGGAGGATCCTACGAGCAGTACTTC
TRBD2 | TRBJ2-7 | NA | 16 | TRBV5-1 | CASSRSAGGAPYEQYF | TGCGCCAGCAGCCGGTCCGCCGGGGGGGCCCCCTACGAGCAGTACTTC
NA | TRBJ1-2 | NA | 15 | TRBV19 | CASSPEEDSLYRYTF | TGTGCCAGTAGTCCAGAAGAGGACAGCCTTTATCGCTACACCTTC
NA | TRBJ2-2 | once | 14 | TRBV27 | CASKELINTGELFF | TGTGCCAGCAAGGAGTTGATTAACACCGGGGAGCTGTTTTTT
TRBD1 | TRBJ1-2 | many | 14 | TRBV9 | CASNQGGRTYGYTF | TGTGCCAGCAACCAAGGGGGCAGAACCTATGGCTACACCTTC
TRBD2 | TRBJ2-3 | NA | 15 | TRBV24-1 | CATSDVTGGWDTQYF | TGTGCCACCAGTGATGTGACGGGAGGGTGGGATACGCAGTATTTT
NA | TRBJ1-5 | NA | 14 | TRBV30 | CAWSLTGTNQPQHF | TGTGCCTGGAGTTTAACAGGGACAAATCAGCCCCAGCATTTT
NA | TRBJ2-2 | NA | 14 | TRBV9 | CASSVATGRGELFF | TGTGCCAGCAGCGTAGCTACAGGGAGAGGGGAGCTGTTTTTT
NA | TRBJ2-5 | NA | 14 | TRBV13 | CASSLRGHEETQYF | TGTGCCAGCAGCTTAAGGGGACATGAAGAGACCCAGTACTTC
TRBD2 | TRBJ2-3 | NA | 14 | TRBV20-1 | CSASIAGGTDTQYF | TGCAGTGCTAGTATAGCGGGAGGGACAGATACGCAGTATTTT
NA | TRBJ1-1 | few | 11 | TRBV7-9 | CASRRATEAFF | TGTGCCAGTAGGAGGGCCACTGAAGCTTTCTTT
NA | TRBJ1-6 | NA | 16 | TRBV2 | CASQSSRDTHNSPLHF | TGTGCCAGTCAATCCTCCCGGGACACCCATAATTCACCCCTCCACTTT
NA | TRBJ1-2 | NA | 13 | TRBV6-6 | CASSYAQNYGYTF | TGTGCCAGCAGTTACGCACAGAACTATGGCTACACCTTC
TRBD1 | TRBJ1-5 | once | 14 | TRBV19 | CASYGQEMHQPQHF | TGTGCCAGTTATGGACAGGAGATGCATCAGCCCCAGCATTTT
TRBD1 | TRBJ1-1 | NA | 15 | TRBV3-1/TRBV3-2 | CASSQLDRVGTEAFF | TGTGCCAGCAGCCAACTGGACAGGGTGGGAACTGAAGCTTTCTTT
NA | TRBJ1-1 | NA | 15 | TRBV5-6 | CASSLVSGMNTEAFF | TGTGCCAGCAGCTTGGTATCCGGGATGAACACTGAAGCTTTCTTT
NA | TRBJ1-4 | once | 18 | TRBV3-1/TRBV3-2 | CASSPYGQGSRDNEKLFF | TGTGCCAGCAGCCCCTATGGGCAGGGGAGCCGAGATAATGAAAAACTGTTTTTT
NA | TRBJ2-5 | once | 14 | TRBV5-4 | CASSLGGSGETQYF | TGTGCCAGCAGCTTAGGAGGGTCGGGAGAGACCCAGTACTTC
NA | TRBJ1-6 | NA | 14 | TRBV6-5 | CASRGTFYNSPLHF | TGTGCCAGCAGGGGGACATTCTATAATTCACCCCTCCACTTT
TRBD1 | TRBJ1-3 | NA | 19 | TRBV5-6 | CASSLFRDRGESSGNTIYF | TGTGCCAGCAGCTTGTTTCGGGACAGGGGGGAGAGCTCTGGAAACACCATATATTTT
TRBD1 | TRBJ2-2 | NA | 16 | TRBV4-2 | CASSPGGQGGAGELFF | TGTGCCAGCAGCCCCGGGGGACAGGGGGGCGCGGGGGAGCTGTTTTTT
NA | TRBJ2-1 | NA | 16 | TRBV5-4 | CASSLFTVLGDNEQFF | TGTGCCAGCAGCTTGTTTACGGTCCTCGGGGACAATGAGCAGTTCTTC
TRBD2 | TRBJ2-7 | NA | 15 | TRBV4-1 | CASSQSSGGGYEQYF | TGCGCCAGCAGCCAAAGTAGCGGGGGGGGCTACGAGCAGTACTTC
NA | TRBJ2-7 | NA | 11 | TRBV30 | CAWTQGGEQYF | TGTGCCTGGACACAGGGCGGCGAGCAGTACTTC
NA | TRBJ2-6 | NA | 15 | TRBV6-5 | CASSRDSQGANVLTF | TGTGCCAGCAGTCGCGACAGTCAGGGGGCCAACGTCCTGACTTTC
TRBD1 | TRBJ1-1 | NA | 14 | TRBV6-1 | CASSERGQGRLAFF | TGTGCCAGCAGTGAGAGAGGACAGGGCCGTCTGGCTTTCTTT
NA | TRBJ1-4 | NA | 15 | TRBV18 | CASSPRSGVFEKLFF | TGTGCCAGCTCACCACGCTCAGGGGTTTTTGAAAAACTGTTTTTT
NA | TRBJ2-1 | NA | 12 | TRBV7-2 | CASSLNRDEQFF | TGTGCCAGCAGCTTAAACAGGGATGAGCAGTTCTTC
TRBD2 | TRBJ2-5 | NA | 15 | TRBV19 | CASGFLRGAIETQYF | TGTGCCAGTGGATTTTTGCGGGGGGCGATAGAGACCCAGTACTTC
TRBD1 | TRBJ2-2 | NA | 16 | TRBV7-8 | CASRLYRTGDTGELFF | TGTGCCAGCCGCTTGTACCGGACAGGGGATACCGGGGAGCTGTTTTTT
TRBD1 | TRBJ2-5 | NA | 14 | TRBV3-1/TRBV3-2 | CASSQAGQGETQYF | TGTGCCAGCAGCCAAGCTGGACAGGGTGAGACCCAGTACTTC
NA | TRBJ1-1 | NA | 16 | TRBV19 | CASSIDNTGRSTEAFF | TGTGCCAGTAGTATAGACAATACAGGGAGATCCACTGAAGCTTTCTTT
TRBD2 | TRBJ2-6 | few | 19 | TRBV3-1/TRBV3-2 | CASSTSKAGDSSGANVLTF | TGTGCCAGCAGCACCAGCAAAGCGGGGGACTCCTCTGGGGCCAACGTCCTGACTTTC
NA | TRBJ2-1 | NA | 14 | TRBV29-1 | CSVGGTPNYNEQFF | TGCAGCGTTGGGGGGACACCCAACTACAATGAGCAGTTCTTC